This T cell receptor beta chain was recovered during a study of chemoradiotherapy in HPV16-positive cancers. The CDR3 is made up of 14 amino acids. Germline V gives CDR1 SGDLS, CDR2 YYNGEE. Trimming removed 0 bases from V and 4 bases from J; junction bases left unmatched: 2. The table came from immunoSEQ multiplex PCR; TCRdb's copy has only in-frame clones and leaves some out. The sample records tens of thousands of clones, 86% being singletons. Repertoires were sampled repeatedly during chemoradiotherapy. Findings and limits, study-wide: Candidate HPV-specific clones and E7-related TCR motifs grew in tumor during treatment. Only two HPV16-positive patients supplied the functional HPV-specificity definition.

This clone was found a few times. Its antigen remains unidentified. Material: blood, obtained from a patient who underwent chemoradiotherapy. The clonotype was recovered from a human donor with HPV-associated anogenital cancer. The gene calls are TRBV9 and TRBJ1-2, with 8 bases lining up with TRBD1. CDR3 region: CASSVDRGAYGYTF. As DNA, the CDR3 is TGTGCCAGCAGCGTAGACAGGGGGGCCTATGGCTACACCTTC.